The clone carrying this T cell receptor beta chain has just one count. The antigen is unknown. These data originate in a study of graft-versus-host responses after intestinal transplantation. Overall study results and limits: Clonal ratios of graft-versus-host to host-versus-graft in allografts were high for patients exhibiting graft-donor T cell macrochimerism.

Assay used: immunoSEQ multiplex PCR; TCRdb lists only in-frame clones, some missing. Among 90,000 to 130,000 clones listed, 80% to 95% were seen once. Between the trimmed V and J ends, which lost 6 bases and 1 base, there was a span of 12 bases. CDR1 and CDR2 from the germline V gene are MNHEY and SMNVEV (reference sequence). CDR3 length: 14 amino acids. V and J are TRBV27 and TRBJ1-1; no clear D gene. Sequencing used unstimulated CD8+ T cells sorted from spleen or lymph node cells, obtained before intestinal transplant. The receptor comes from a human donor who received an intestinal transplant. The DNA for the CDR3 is TGTGCCAGCAGCCGGGCGCGGGGGAACACTGAAGCTTTCTTT. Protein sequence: CASSRARGNTEAFF.